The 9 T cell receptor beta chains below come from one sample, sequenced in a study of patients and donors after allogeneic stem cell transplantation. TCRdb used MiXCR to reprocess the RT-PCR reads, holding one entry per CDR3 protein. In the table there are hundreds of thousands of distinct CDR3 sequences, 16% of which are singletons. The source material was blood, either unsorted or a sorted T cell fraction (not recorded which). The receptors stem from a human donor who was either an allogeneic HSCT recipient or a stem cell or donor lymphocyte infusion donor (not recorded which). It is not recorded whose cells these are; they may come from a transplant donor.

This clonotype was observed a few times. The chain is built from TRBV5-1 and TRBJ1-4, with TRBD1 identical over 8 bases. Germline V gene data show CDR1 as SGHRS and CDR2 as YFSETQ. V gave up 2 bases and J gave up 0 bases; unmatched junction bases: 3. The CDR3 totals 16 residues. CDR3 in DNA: TGCGCCAGCAGCTTTCAGGGGGCTGCAACTAATGAAAAACTGTTTTTT. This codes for CASSFQGAATNEKLFF.

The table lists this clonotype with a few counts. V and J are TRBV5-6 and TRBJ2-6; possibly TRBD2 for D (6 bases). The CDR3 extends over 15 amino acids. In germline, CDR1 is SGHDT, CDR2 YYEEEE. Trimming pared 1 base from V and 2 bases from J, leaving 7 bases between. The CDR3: CASSLWGAGANVLTF. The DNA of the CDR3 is TGTGCCAGCAGCTTGTGGGGGGCTGGGGCCAACGTCCTGACTTTC.

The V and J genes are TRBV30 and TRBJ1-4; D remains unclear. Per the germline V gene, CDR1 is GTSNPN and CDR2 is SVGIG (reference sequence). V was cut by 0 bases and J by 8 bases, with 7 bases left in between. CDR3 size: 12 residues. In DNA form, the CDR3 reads TGTGCCTGGAGTGTCCCCAGCGAAAAACTGTTTTTT. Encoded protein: CAWSVPSEKLFF.

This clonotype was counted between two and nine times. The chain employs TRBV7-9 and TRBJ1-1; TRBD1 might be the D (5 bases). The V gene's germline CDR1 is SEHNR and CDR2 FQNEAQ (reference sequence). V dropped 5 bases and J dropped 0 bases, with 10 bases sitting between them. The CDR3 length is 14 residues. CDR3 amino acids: CASSVQALNTEAFF. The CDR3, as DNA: TGTGCCAGCAGCGTACAGGCCTTGAACACTGAAGCTTTCTTT. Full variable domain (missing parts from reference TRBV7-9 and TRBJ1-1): DTGVSQNPRHKITKRGQNVTFRCDPISEHNRLYWYRQTLGQGPEFLTYFQNEAQLEKSRLLSDRFSAERPKGSFSTLEIQRTEQGDSAMYLCASSVQALNTEAFFGQGTRLTVV.

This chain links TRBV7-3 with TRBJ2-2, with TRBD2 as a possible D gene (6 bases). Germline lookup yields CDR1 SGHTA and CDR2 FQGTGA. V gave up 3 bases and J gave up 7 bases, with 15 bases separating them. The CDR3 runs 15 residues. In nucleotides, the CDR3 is TGTGCCAGCAGCTTGGCGCCTGGAGGGGACGGGGAGCTGTTTTTT. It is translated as CASSLAPGGDGELFF.

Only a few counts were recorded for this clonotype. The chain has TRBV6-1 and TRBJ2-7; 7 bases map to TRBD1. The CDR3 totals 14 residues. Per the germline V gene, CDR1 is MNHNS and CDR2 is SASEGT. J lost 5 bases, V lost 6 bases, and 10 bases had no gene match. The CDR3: CASRLTGSSNEQYF. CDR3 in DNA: TGTGCCAGCAGATTGACAGGGTCATCTAACGAGCAGTACTTC.

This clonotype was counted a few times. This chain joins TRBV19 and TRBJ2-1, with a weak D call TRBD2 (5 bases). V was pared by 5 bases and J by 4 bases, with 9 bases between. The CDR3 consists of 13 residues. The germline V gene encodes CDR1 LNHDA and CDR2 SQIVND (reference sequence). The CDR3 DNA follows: TGTGCCAGTAGTCGTCTAGCTTACAATGAGCAGTTCTTC. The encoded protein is CASSRLAYNEQFF. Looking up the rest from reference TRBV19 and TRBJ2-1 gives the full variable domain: DGGITQSPKYLFRKEGQNVTLSCEQNLNHDAMYWYRQDPGQGLRLIYYSQIVNDFQKGDIAEGYSVSREKKESFPLTVTSAQKNPTAFYLCASSRLAYNEQFFGPGTRLTVL.

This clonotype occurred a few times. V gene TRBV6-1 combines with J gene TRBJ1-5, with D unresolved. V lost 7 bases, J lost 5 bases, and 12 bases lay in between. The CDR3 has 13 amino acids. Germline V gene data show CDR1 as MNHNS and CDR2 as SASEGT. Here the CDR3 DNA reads TGTGCCAGCAAGGGAGAGCAGTATCAGCCCCAGCATTTT. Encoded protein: CASKGEQYQPQHF.

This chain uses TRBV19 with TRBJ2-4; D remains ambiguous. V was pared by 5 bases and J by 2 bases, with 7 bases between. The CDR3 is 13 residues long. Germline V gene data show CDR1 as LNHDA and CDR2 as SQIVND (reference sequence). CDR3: CASSFDTKNIQYF. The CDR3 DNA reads TGTGCCAGTAGTTTCGACACCAAAAACATTCAGTACTTC.